These 32 T cell receptor beta chains originate from one sample sequenced in a study of tumor and adjacent non-tumor tissue in lung cancer. The library came from three nested PCR rounds adapted from ARM-PCR protocols. TCRdb redid the calling of the multiplex PCR reads with MiXCR, one entry per CDR3 protein. Counted here are approximately 44,000 distinct CDR3 sequences, over 55% occurring once; the ten biggest clones make up less than 55%. No cell sorting was done before RNA was extracted from the tissue. This non-tumor lung sample came from over 3 cm beyond the tumor edge. Sequences were obtained from distant non-tumor lung tissue. The source of these receptors is a man aged 50 to 59 with non-small cell lung cancer.

As for this clonotype: A much larger clone lies a single base off, so this may be a read error. This chain joins TRBV30 and TRBJ1-6, with a tentative D call TRBD1 (5 bases). Between the trimmed V and J ends, which lost 2 bases and 9 bases, there was a span of 14 bases. Germline CDR1 and CDR2: GTSNPN and SVGIG (reference sequence). The CDR3 consists of 14 residues. Here the CDR3 reads CAWSRGTGISPLHF. The CDR3 nucleotides are TGTGCCTGGAGTCGCGGGACTGGGATTTCACCCCTCCACTTT.

This clonotype was observed a handful of times. This may arise from a read error, as a much more abundant clone is one base away. DNA for the CDR3: TGTGCCAACAGCCAAGCTTTAAGAGGAGGGGAGCAGTACTTC. Its protein is CANSQALRGGEQYF. V gene TRBV4-2 combines with J gene TRBJ2-7, with D perhaps TRBD2 (6 bases). CDR1 is LGHNA, CDR2 YNFKEQ, per germline. This CDR3 comprises 14 residues.

This clonotype was seen once. A single base separates this from a much larger clone, so it may be a read error. The V call is TRBV10-3, the J call TRBJ2-3; TRBD2 matches 8 bases. This CDR3 has 16 residues. Germline values: CDR1 ENHRY, CDR2 SYGVKD. Here the CDR3 reads CTISEPKGPGGDTQYF. The CDR3, as DNA: TGTACCATCAGTGAGCCAAAGGGTCCGGGGGGGGATACGCAGTATTTT.

About this clonotype: Compared with germline, one end of the junction differs, possibly owing to a read error. The chain carries TRBV5-4 and TRBJ2-2; 9 nucleotides agree with TRBD1. Germline CDR1 SGHNT, CDR2 YYREEE (reference sequence). The CDR3 contains 17 residues. The CDR3 nucleotides are TGTGCCAGCAGCCAAAGACAGGGGGGCGTTAACACCCGGGAGCTGCTTTTT. Translation: CASSQRQGGVNTRELLF. Full variable domain (remainder filled in from reference TRBV5-4 and TRBJ2-2): ETGVTQSPTHLIKTRGQQVTLRCSSQSGHNTVSWYQQALGQGPQFIFQYYREEENGRGNFPPRFSGLQFPNYSSELNVNALELDDSALYLCASSQRQGGVNTRELLFGEGSRLTVL.

The chain has TRBV29-1 and TRBJ2-5, with TRBD2 matching over 10 bases. The germline V gene encodes CDR1 SQVTM and CDR2 ANQGSEA. The CDR3 consists of 12 residues. CDR3 coding DNA: TGCGGCGACTGGACTAGCGGTCAGACCCAGTACTTC. Its protein product is CGDWTSGQTQYF. Drawing the rest from reference TRBV29-1 and TRBJ2-5, the complete variable domain is SAVISQKPSRDICQRGTSLTIQCQVDSQVTMMFWYRQQPGQSLTLIATANQGSEATYESGFVIDKFPISRPNLTFSTLTVSNMSPEDSSIYLCGDWTSGQTQYFGPGTRLLVL.

This clonotype showed up just once. CDR3 sequence: CVTCSSYNEQFF. For the CDR3, the DNA is TGTGTCACCTGCAGCTCCTACAATGAGCAGTTCTTC. The rearrangement links TRBV6-2 or TRBV6-3 to TRBJ2-1; D unresolved. The germline V gene has CDR1 MNHEY and CDR2 SVGEGT. The CDR3 runs 12 residues.

Comments on this clonotype: One junction end does not reproduce the germline sequence, and a read error may be involved. The V and J genes are TRBV5-1 and TRBJ2-3; weak D call: TRBD2 (6 bases). The CDR3 sequence is 14 residues long. Germline CDR1 and CDR2: SGHRS and YFSETQ. The CDR3 sequence: CASSSEITSDTRYF. The CDR3 DNA sequence: TGCGCCAGCTCTAGCGAGATAACCTCAGATACGCGGTATTTT.

In this sample, this clonotype turned up once. The chain links TRBV12-3 or TRBV12-4 to TRBJ1-3; D ambiguous. The length of the CDR3 is 15 residues. CDR3 nucleotide sequence: TGTGCTAGTAGTGTAACAGAGGTCGGTCGAAACACCATATATTTT. Translating it yields CASSVTEVGRNTIYF.

Comments on this clonotype: Being one base from a much bigger clone, this may be a read error. The chain couples TRBV28 to TRBJ1-5; the D is unclear. Germline V lookup: CDR1 MDHEN, CDR2 SYDVKM. This CDR3 is built from 12 residues. V lost 8 bases to trimming and J lost 7 bases, with 12 bases between them. CDR3 coding DNA: TGTGCCAGCGGTTCGGTAGGGCAGCCCCAGCATTTT. Translation: CASGSVGQPQHF.

A note on this clonotype: Since no conserved phenylalanine or tryptophan closes the CDR3, a read error is the likely cause. The chain links TRBV29-1 to TRBJ1-1; D gene unclear. The length of the CDR3 is 11 residues. CDR1 and CDR2 (germline): SQVTM, ANQGSEA. The CDR3 loop reads CSVYQVTEAFV. In DNA, the CDR3 is TGCAGCGTTTATCAGGTCACTGAGGCTTTCGTT.

This clonotype was detected only once. A much larger clone sits a single nucleotide away, making a read error possible. This chain connects TRBV7-9 to TRBJ1-2; 12 positions match TRBD1. There are 19 residues in the CDR3. Germline CDR1 SEHNR, CDR2 FQNEAQ (reference sequence). The V segment lost 5 bases and the J segment 2 bases; nucleotides outside the gene matches: 15. The CDR3 loop is CASSLRGQGADQWNYGYTF. The CDR3 DNA reads as TGTGCCAGCAGCCTCCGGGGACAGGGGGCAGATCAGTGGAACTATGGCTACACCTTC.

A word on this clonotype: The junction differs from germline at one of its ends, possibly a read error. The chain recombines TRBV6-1 with TRBJ2-3; D may be TRBD2 (7 bases). From germline, CDR1 is MNHNS and CDR2 SASEGT. The CDR3 has 16 amino acids. The CDR3 loop reads CASSDAQRGRTDTQYF. CDR3 in DNA: TGTGCCAGCAGTGATGCGCAGCGGGGAAGGACAGATACGCAGTACTTT.

This clonotype has a count of ten or more. The chain recombines TRBV12-3 or TRBV12-4 with TRBJ2-1, with unresolved D. This CDR3 spans 16 amino acids. The V end lost 6 bases, the J end lost 5 bases, and 20 bases lay between the germline ends. The CDR3 loop reads CASSQEYLDPDNEQFF. Written as DNA, the CDR3 is TGTGCCAGCAGCCAAGAATATTTGGACCCAGACAATGAGCAGTTCTTC.

This clonotype was seen a few times. An end of the junction differs from the germline gene, which may be a read error. The chain combines TRBV7-9 with TRBJ2-1; TRBD2 matches 9 bases. The CDR3 totals 18 residues. Germline V gives CDR1 SEHNR, CDR2 FQNEAQ (reference sequence). This CDR3 reads CASSLAYSGSSGINEQFF. The CDR3 bases are TGTGCCAGCAGCCTAGCTTATTCAGGATCTAGCGGGATTAATGAGCAGTTCTTC.

V is TRBV5-1 and J is TRBJ1-6, with 7 bases fitting TRBD1. The CDR3 has 14 amino acids. Germline V gene sequence: CDR1 SGHRS, CDR2 YFSETQ. Trimming took 8 bases from V and 9 from J; bases not matched to a gene: 11. The CDR3 sequence: CASSEEGASSPLHF. The DNA of the CDR3 is TGCGCCAGTAGCGAAGAGGGGGCAAGTTCACCCCTCCACTTT.

The J gene is TRBJ1-2, the V gene TRBV5-1; D is uncertain. Germline CDR1 SGHRS, CDR2 YFSETQ. The CDR3 covers 14 residues. Trimming removed 5 bases from V and 5 bases from J, with 16 bases in between. This chain's CDR3 is CASSLSLPRYGYTF. The CDR3 DNA reads as TGCGCCAGCAGTTTGAGCCTCCCAAGATATGGCTACACCTTC.

There are a few counts of this clonotype. A much larger clone lies one base from this, so it may be a read error. This rearrangement joins TRBV12-3 or TRBV12-4 to TRBJ2-5; maybe TRBD2 (7 bases). The CDR3 is 14 residues long. The DNA for the CDR3 is TGTGCCAGCAGTTTGAGGGGGGGCCAAGAGATCCAGTACTTC. Protein product: CASSLRGGQEIQYF.

This clonotype was counted ten times or more. V and J are TRBV12-3 or TRBV12-4 and TRBJ2-7, with 9 bases matching TRBD1. This CDR3 comprises 15 residues. J was trimmed by 7 bases and V by 5 bases; bases with no gene match: 12. CDR3 coding DNA: TGTGCCAGCAGTCTATCCGGGACAGGGCCGGAAGAGCAGTACTTC. It yields the protein CASSLSGTGPEEQYF.

The chain recombines TRBV27 with TRBJ2-1; possible D gene TRBD1, 5 bases. CDR1 is MNHEY and CDR2 is SMNVEV in the germline V gene (reference sequence). The CDR3 has 13 amino acids. Trimming took 11 bases from V and 5 from J, leaving 16 bases between them. The CDR3 sequence is CAGKPQGNNEQFF. The CDR3 DNA sequence: TGTGCCGGCAAACCTCAGGGAAACAATGAGCAGTTCTTC.

The rearrangement uses TRBV11-2 and TRBJ2-5; D unclear. Germline CDR1 is SGHAT and CDR2 is FQNNGV. V was shortened by 9 bases and J by 2 bases, with 13 bases between the two germline ends. This CDR3 comprises 13 residues. The CDR3 DNA follows: TGTGCCAGTGACAAAGGCAGACAAGAGACCCAGTACTTC. Its protein product is CASDKGRQETQYF.

This clonotype was recorded many times. DNA for the CDR3: TGTGCCAGCAGCTTAGCCCCCGGACTAGCGGACAATGAGCAGTTCTTC. Its translation is CASSLAPGLADNEQFF. This rearrangement joins TRBV7-9 to TRBJ2-1; 10 bases agree with TRBD2. Germline V gene lookup returns CDR1 SEHNR and CDR2 FQNEAQ (reference sequence). V shed 0 bases, J shed 5 bases, and the junction held 4 bases outside the gene matches. CDR3 length: 16 residues.

V is TRBV10-3 and J is TRBJ2-6; D possibly corresponds to TRBD1 (6 bases). The germline gives CDR1 ENHRY, CDR2 SYGVKD. The CDR3 length is 16 residues. V dropped 5 bases and J dropped 12 bases, with 23 bases sitting between them. CDR3 sequence (DNA): TGTGCCATCAGTACGGCCGGACAGTCCGGGACCACCGTCCTGACTTTC. This gives the protein CAISTAGQSGTTVLTF.

The chain combines TRBV11-2 with TRBJ1-2; TRBD1 matches 8 bases. Germline trimming cut 5 bases from V and 8 bases from J; bases unmatched to any gene: 7. Germline CDR1 SGHAT, CDR2 FQNNGV. CDR3 length equals 13 residues. The CDR3 region is CASSADRVRGYTF. The CDR3 nucleotides are TGTGCCAGCAGCGCGGACAGGGTGAGAGGCTACACCTTC.

This clonotype was seen only a few times. This may stem from a read error, because a much larger clone lies one nucleotide away. V is TRBV6-1 and J is TRBJ1-6; TRBD1 matches 9 bases. J was trimmed by 6 bases and V by 1 base; bases with no gene match: 10. This CDR3 contains 18 residues. The germline CDR1 and CDR2 sequences are MNHNS and SASEGT. The CDR3 protein is CASSEVLRDRGFNSPLHF. CDR3 in DNA: TGTGCCAGCAGTGAAGTGTTGAGAGACAGGGGGTTTAATTCACCCCTCCACTTT.

In regard to this clonotype: Being one base from a much bigger clone, this may be a read error. J is TRBJ2-6 and V is TRBV12-3 or TRBV12-4; TRBD2 might be the D (6 bases). There are 16 residues in the CDR3. The CDR3 nucleotides read TGTACCAGCAGTCCGGAGGCTGTGCGGGGTTCTAACGTCCTGACTTTC. Translation gives CTSSPEAVRGSNVLTF.

CDR3 sequence (DNA): TGCAGCATTGGGGGGGGCACCGGGACAGGGGGCCTCTACAATGAGCAGTTCTTC. Encoded protein: CSIGGGTGTGGLYNEQFF. This rearrangement joins TRBV29-1 to TRBJ2-1; 12 nucleotides line up with TRBD1. Germline V gene lookup returns CDR1 SQVTM and CDR2 ANQGSEA. The CDR3 contains 18 residues. Germline trimming cut 8 bases from V and 3 bases from J; bases unmatched to any gene: 17.

V gene TRBV5-6 combines with J gene TRBJ2-7; D unresolved. In germline, CDR1 is SGHDT, CDR2 YYEEEE. The CDR3 is 14 amino acids. CDR3 in amino acids: CTCSLSASSYEQYF. The CDR3 DNA follows: TGTACCTGCAGCTTGTCCGCCAGCTCCTACGAGCAGTACTTC.

This clonotype is classed as medium-sized. The chain joins TRBV11-2 to TRBJ2-3; D remains unclear. This CDR3 is built from 12 residues. V dropped 4 bases and J dropped 4 bases, with 6 bases sitting between them. Germline lookup yields CDR1 SGHAT and CDR2 FQNNGV. Here the CDR3 DNA reads TGTGCCAGCAGCTCGCTAGCAGATACGCAGTATTTT. Translated, it gives CASSSLADTQYF. Full variable domain (missing parts from reference TRBV11-2 and TRBJ2-3): EAGVAQSPRYKIIEKRQSVAFWCNPISGHATLYWYQQILGQGPKLLIQFQNNGVVDDSQLPKDRFSAERLKGVDSTLKIQPAKLEDSAVYLCASSSLADTQYFGPGTRLTVL.

This clonotype was picked up many times. The chain couples TRBV10-1 to TRBJ1-2; D might be TRBD1 (5 bases). This CDR3 is 15 amino acids long. Germline V lookup: CDR1 WNHNN, CDR2 SYGVQD (reference sequence). Trimming removed 6 bases from V and 0 bases from J, with 14 bases in between. The CDR3 loop is CASRPSRVPNYGYTF. The CDR3 nucleotides read TGCGCCAGCAGGCCAAGCAGGGTCCCTAACTATGGCTACACCTTC.

This clonotype occurred many times. The chain couples TRBV28 to TRBJ1-5; D possibly corresponds to TRBD1 (5 bases). Trimming removed 8 bases at V and 4 bases at J, with 33 bases between. Germline V gives CDR1 MDHEN, CDR2 SYDVKM. CDR3 length: 20 residues. The CDR3 spells CASVSTPVGAYLGPNQPQHF. DNA of the CDR3: TGTGCCAGCGTATCAACCCCGGTTGGGGCCTACCTTGGGCCTAATCAGCCCCAGCATTTT.

About this clonotype: Since a much larger clone is just one base distant, this may be a read error. The V and J genes are TRBV10-3 and TRBJ2-1, with 7 positions matching TRBD2. Germline values: CDR1 ENHRY, CDR2 SYGVKD. The CDR3 has 15 residues. CDR3 in DNA: TGTGCCAACAGTGGGGTAGGGGCTAGCGGAGGTGAGCAGTTCTTC. The encoded protein is CANSGVGASGGEQFF.

Note on this clonotype: It may be a read error: a sequence one base away is much more abundant. The chain recombines TRBV9 with TRBJ1-5, with TRBD1 identical over 8 bases. The CDR3 has 16 residues. J lost 5 bases, V lost 2 bases, and 9 bases had no gene match. Germline loops: CDR1 SGDLS, CDR2 YYNGEE. CDR3 amino acids: CASSVGWQGADQPQHF. The CDR3 DNA sequence: TGTGCCAGCAGCGTCGGGTGGCAGGGGGCGGATCAGCCCCAGCATTTT.